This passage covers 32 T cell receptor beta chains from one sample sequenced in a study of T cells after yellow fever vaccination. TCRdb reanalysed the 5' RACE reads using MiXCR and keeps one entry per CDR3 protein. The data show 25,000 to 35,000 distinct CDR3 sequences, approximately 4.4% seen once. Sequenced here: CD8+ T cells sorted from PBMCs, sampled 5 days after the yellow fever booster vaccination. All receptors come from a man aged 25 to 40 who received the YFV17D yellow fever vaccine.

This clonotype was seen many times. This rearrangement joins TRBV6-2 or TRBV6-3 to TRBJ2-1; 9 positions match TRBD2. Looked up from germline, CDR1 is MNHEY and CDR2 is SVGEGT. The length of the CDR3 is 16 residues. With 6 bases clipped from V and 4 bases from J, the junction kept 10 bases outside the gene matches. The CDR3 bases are TGTGCCAGCAGCCCGGCCGGGACTAGCCGATACAATGAGCAGTTCTTC. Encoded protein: CASSPAGTSRYNEQFF.

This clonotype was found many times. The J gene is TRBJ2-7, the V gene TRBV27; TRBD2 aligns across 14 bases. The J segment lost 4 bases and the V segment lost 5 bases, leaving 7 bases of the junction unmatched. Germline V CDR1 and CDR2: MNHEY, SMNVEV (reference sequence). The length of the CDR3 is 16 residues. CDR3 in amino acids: CASSPGLAGVSYEQYF. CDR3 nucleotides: TGTGCCAGCAGTCCGGGACTAGCGGGAGTGTCGTACGAGCAGTACTTC.

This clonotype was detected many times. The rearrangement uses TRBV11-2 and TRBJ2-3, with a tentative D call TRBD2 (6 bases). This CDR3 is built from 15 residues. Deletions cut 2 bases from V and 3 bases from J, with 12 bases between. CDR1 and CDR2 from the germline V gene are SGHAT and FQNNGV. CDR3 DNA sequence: TGTGCCAGCAGCTTAACTAGCACAAGTACAGATACGCAGTATTTT. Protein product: CASSLTSTSTDTQYF.

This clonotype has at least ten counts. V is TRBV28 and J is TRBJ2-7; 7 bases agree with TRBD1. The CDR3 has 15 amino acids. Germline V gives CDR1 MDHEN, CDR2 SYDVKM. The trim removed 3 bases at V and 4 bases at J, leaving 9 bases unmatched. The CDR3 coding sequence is TGTGCCAGCAGTTTTCGGGACAGTAAAGATTACGAGCAGTACTTC. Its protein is CASSFRDSKDYEQYF.

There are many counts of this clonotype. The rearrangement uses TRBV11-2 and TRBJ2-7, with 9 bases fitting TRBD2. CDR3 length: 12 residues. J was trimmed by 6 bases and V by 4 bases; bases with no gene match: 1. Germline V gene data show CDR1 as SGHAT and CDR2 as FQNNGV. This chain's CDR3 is CASSSTSGEQYF. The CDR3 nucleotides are TGTGCCAGCAGCTCGACTAGCGGCGAGCAGTACTTC.

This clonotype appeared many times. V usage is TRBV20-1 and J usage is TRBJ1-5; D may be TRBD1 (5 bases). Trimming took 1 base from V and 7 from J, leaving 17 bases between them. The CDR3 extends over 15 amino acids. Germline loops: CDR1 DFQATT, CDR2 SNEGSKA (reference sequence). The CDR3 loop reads CSARVAEGIGQPQHF. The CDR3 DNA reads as TGCAGTGCTAGAGTAGCCGAGGGGATAGGACAGCCCCAGCATTTT.

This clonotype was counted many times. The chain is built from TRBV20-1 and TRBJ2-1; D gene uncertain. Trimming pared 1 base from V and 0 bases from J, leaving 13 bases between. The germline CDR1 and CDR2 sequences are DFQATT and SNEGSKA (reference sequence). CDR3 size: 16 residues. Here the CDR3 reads CSARGFLPSSYNEQFF. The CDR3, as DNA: TGCAGTGCTAGAGGTTTTCTGCCTAGCTCCTACAATGAGCAGTTCTTC.

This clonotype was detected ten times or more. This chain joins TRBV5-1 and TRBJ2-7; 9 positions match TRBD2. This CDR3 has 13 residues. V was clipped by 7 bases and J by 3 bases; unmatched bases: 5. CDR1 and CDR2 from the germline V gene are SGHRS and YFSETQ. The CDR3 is CASRRTSDYEQYF. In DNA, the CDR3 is TGCGCCAGCCGGCGGACTAGCGACTACGAGCAGTACTTC.

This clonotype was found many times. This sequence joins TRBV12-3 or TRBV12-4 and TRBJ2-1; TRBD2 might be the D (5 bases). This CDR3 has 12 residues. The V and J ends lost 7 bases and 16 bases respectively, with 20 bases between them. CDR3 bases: TGTGCCAGCACACAACCCCTCGGGATGGTCTTCTTC. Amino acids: CASTQPLGMVFF.

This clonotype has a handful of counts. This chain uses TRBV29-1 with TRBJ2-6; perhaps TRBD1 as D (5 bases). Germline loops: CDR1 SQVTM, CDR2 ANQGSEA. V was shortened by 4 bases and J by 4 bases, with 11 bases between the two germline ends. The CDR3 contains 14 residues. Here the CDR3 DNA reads TGCAGCGTTGGGGTAGGGGTCGGGGCCAACGTCCTGACTTTC. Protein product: CSVGVGVGANVLTF.

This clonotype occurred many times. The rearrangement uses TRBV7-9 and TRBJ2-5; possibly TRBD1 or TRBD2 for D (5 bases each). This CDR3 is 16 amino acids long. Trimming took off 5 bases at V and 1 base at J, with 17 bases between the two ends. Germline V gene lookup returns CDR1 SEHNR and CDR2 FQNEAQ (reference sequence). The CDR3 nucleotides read TGTGCCAGCAGCCCACCGGGACGAGGGCTCCAAGAGACCCAGTACTTC. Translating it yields CASSPPGRGLQETQYF.

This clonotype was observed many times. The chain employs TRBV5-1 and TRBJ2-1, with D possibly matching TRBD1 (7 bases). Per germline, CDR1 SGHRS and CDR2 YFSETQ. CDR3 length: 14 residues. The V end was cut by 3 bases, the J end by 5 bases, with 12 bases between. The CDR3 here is CASSWGDSNNEQFF. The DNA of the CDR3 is TGCGCCAGCAGCTGGGGGGACAGCAACAATGAGCAGTTCTTC.

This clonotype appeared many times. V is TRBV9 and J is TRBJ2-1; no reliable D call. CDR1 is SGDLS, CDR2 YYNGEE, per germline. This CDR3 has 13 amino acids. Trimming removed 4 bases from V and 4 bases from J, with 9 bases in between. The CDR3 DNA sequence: TGTGCCAGCAGCCAAGACGAGTACAATGAGCAGTTCTTC. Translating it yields CASSQDEYNEQFF. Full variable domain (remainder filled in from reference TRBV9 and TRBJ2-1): DSGVTQTPKHLITATGQRVTLRCSPRSGDLSVYWYQQSLDQGLQFLIQYYNGEERAKGNILERFSAQQFPDLHSELNLSSLELGDSALYFCASSQDEYNEQFFGPGTRLTVL.

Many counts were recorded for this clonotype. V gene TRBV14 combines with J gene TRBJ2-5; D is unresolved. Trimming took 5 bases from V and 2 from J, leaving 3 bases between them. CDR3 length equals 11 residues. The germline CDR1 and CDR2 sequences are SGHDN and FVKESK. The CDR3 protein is CASSVQETQYF. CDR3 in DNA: TGTGCCAGCAGCGTACAAGAGACCCAGTACTTC.

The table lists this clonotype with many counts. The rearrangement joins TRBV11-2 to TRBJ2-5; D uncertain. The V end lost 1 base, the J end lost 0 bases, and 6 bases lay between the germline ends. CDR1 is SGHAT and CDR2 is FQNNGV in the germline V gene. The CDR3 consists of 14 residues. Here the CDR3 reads CASSLGPYQETQYF. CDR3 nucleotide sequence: TGTGCCAGCAGCTTAGGTCCATACCAAGAGACCCAGTACTTC.

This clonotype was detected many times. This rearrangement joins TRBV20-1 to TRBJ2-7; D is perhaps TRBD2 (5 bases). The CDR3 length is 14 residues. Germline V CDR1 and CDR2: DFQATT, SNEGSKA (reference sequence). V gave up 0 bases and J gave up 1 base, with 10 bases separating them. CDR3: CSARDWENSYEQYF. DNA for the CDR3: TGCAGTGCTAGAGATTGGGAGAATTCCTACGAGCAGTACTTC.

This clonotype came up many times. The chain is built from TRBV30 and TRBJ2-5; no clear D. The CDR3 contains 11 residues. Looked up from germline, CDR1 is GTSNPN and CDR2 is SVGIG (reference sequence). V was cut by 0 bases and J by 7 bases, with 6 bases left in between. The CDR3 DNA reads TGTGCCTGGAGTGTATCAGGGACCCAGTACTTC. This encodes CAWSVSGTQYF.

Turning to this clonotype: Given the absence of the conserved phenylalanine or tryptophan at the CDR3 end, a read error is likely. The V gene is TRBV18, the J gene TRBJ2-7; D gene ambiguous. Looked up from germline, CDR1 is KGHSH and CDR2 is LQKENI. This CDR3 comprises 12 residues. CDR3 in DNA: TGTGCGAGCTCACTCGACTCAAACGAGCAGTACCTC. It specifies CASSLDSNEQYL.

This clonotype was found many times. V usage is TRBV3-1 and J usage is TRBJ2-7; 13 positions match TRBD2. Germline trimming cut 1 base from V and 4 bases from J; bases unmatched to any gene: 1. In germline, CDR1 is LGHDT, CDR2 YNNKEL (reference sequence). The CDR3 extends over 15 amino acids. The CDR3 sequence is CASSQGTSGSYEQYF. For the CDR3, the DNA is TGTGCCAGCAGCCAAGGGACTAGCGGGAGTTACGAGCAGTACTTC.

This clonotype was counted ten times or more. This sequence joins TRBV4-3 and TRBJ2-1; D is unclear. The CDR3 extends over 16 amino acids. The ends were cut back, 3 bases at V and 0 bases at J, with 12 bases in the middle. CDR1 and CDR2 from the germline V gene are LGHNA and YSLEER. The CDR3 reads CASSQSLFSSYNEQFF. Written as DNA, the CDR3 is TGCGCCAGCAGCCAGTCTCTGTTTAGCTCCTACAATGAGCAGTTCTTC.

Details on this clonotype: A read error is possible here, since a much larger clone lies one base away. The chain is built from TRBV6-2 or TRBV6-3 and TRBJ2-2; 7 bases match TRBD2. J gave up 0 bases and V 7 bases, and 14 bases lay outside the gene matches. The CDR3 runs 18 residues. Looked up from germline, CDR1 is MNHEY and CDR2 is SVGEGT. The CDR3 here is CASTSWGGEGANTGELFF. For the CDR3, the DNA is TGTGCCAGCACTTCCTGGGGGGGTGAAGGAGCGAACACCGGGGAGCTGTTTTTT.

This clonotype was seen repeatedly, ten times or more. The CDR3 is CSVVSGASSYNEQFF. CDR3 DNA sequence: TGCAGCGTCGTTAGCGGGGCAAGCTCCTACAATGAGCAGTTCTTC. This chain connects TRBV29-1 to TRBJ2-1, with TRBD2 identical over 8 bases. After removal of 6 bases from V and 0 bases from J, the junction contained 7 bases not matched to a gene. Germline CDR1 is SQVTM and CDR2 is ANQGSEA. CDR3 size: 15 residues.

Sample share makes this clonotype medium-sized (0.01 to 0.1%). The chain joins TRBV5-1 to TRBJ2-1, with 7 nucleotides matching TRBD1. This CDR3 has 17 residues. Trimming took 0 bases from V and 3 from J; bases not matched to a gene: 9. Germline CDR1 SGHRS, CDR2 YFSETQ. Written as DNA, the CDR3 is TGCGCCAGCAGCTTGGATGCCCGGGACAGCTTCTACAATGAGCAGTTCTTC. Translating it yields CASSLDARDSFYNEQFF.

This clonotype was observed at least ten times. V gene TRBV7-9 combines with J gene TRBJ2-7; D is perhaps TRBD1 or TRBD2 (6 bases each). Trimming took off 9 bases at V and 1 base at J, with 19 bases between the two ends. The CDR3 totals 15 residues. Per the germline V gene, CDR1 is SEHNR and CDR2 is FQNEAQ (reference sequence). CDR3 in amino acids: CASNPAGGRSYEQYF. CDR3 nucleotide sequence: TGTGCCAGTAACCCCGCCGGGGGCAGGTCCTACGAGCAGTACTTC.

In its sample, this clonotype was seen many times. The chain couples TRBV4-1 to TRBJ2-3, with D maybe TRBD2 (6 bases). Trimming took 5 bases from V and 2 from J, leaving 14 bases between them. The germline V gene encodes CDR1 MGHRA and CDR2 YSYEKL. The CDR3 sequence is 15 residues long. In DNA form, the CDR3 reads TGCGCCAGCAGCTTACGATCTAGCGACACAGATACGCAGTATTTT. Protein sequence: CASSLRSSDTDTQYF.

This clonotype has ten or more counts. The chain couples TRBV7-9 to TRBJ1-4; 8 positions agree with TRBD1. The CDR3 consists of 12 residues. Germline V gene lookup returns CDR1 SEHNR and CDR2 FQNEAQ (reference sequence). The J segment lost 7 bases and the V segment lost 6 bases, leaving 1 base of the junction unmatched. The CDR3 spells CASRGTGEKLFF. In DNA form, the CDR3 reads TGTGCCAGCAGAGGGACAGGTGAAAAACTGTTTTTT.

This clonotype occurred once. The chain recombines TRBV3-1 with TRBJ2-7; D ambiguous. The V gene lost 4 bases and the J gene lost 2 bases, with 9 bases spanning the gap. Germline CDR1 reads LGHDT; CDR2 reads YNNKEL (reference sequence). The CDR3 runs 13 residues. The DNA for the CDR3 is TGTGCCAGCAGCCCCTCAGTAGCCTACGAGCAGTACTTC. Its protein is CASSPSVAYEQYF.

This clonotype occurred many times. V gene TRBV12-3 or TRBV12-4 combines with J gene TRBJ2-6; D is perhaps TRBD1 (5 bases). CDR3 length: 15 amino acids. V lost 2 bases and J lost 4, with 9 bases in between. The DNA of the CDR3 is TGTGCCAGCAGTTTACAGGGTACGGGGGCCAACGTCCTGACTTTC. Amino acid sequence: CASSLQGTGANVLTF.

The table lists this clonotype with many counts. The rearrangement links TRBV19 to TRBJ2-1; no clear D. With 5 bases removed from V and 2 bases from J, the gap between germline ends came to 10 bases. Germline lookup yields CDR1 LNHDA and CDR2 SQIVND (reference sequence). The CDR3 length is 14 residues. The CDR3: CASSSLLTYNEQFF. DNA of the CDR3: TGTGCCAGTAGTTCCCTTCTCACCTACAATGAGCAGTTCTTC.

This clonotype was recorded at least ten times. The CDR3, as DNA: TGCGCCAGCAGCCAAGGACAGGACCACACCGGGGAGCTGTTTTTT. Residues: CASSQGQDHTGELFF. J is TRBJ2-2 and V is TRBV4-3; weak D call: TRBD1 (6 bases). V was cut by 1 base and J by 3 bases, with 9 bases left in between. This CDR3 region has 15 residues. The germline V gene has CDR1 LGHNA and CDR2 YSLEER.

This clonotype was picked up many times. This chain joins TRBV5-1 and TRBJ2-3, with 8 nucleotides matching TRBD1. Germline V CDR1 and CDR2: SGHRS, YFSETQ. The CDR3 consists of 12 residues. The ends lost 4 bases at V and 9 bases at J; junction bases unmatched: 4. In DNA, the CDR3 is TGCGCCAGCAGCCCGGACAGGGCGACGCAGTATTTT. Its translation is CASSPDRATQYF.

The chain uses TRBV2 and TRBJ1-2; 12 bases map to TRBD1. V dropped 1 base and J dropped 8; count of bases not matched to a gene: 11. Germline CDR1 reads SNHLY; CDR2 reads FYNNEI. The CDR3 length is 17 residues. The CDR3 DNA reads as TGTGCCAGCAGTGAAGTTGGTGAGGGACAGGGGGCGCGGGGCTACACCTTC. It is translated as CASSEVGEGQGARGYTF.